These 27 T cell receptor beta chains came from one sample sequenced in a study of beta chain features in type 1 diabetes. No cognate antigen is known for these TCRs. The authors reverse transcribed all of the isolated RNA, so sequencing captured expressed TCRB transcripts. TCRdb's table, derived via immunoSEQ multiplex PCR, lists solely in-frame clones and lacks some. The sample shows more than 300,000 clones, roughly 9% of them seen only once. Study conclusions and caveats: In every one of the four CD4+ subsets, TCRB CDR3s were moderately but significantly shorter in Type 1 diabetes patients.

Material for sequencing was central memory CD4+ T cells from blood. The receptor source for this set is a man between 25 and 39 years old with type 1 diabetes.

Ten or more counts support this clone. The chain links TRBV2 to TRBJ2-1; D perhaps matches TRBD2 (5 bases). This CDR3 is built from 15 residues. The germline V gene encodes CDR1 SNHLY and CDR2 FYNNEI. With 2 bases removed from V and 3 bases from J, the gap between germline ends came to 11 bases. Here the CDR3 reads CASSESLGNYNEQFF. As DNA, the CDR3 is TGTGCCAGCAGTGAATCACTAGGAAACTACAATGAGCAGTTCTTC.

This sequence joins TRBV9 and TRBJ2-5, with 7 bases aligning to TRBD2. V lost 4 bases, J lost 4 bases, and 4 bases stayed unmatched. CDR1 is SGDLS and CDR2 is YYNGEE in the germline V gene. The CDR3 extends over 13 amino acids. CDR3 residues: CASSWRGRETQYF. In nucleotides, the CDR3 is TGTGCCAGCAGCTGGCGGGGGAGAGAGACCCAGTACTTC.

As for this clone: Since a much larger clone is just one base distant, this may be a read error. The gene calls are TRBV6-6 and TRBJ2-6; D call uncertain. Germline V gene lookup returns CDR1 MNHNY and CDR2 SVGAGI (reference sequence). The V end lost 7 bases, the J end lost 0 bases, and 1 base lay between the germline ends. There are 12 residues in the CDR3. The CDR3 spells CASISGANVLTF. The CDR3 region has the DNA TGTGCCAGCATCTCTGGGGCCAACGTCCTGACTTTC.

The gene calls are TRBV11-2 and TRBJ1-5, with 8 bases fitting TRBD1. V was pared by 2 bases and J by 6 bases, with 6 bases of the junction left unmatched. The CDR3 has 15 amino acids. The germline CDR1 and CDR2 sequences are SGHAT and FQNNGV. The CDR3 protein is CASSLWSGGSQPQHF. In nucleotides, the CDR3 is TGTGCCAGCAGCTTATGGTCAGGGGGCAGTCAGCCCCAGCATTTT.

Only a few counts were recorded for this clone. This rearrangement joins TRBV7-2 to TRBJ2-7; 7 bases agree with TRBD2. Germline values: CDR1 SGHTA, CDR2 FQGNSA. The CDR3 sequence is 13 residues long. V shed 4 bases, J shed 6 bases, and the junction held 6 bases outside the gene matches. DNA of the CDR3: TGTGCCAGCAGCTCCCAGGCTAGCGGCGAGCAGTACTTC. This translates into CASSSQASGEQYF.

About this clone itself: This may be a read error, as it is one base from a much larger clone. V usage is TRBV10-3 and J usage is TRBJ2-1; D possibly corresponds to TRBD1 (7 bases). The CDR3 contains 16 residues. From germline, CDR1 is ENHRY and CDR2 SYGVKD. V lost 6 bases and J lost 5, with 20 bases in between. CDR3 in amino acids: CAIRRQGGLGHNEQFF. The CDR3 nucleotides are TGTGCCATCAGGAGGCAGGGGGGCCTAGGGCACAATGAGCAGTTCTTC.

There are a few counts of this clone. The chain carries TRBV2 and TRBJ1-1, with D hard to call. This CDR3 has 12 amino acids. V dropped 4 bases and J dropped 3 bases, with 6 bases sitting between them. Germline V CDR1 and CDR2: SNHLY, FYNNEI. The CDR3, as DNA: TGTGCCAGCAGTGTCGCGGACACTGAAGCTTTCTTT. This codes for CASSVADTEAFF.

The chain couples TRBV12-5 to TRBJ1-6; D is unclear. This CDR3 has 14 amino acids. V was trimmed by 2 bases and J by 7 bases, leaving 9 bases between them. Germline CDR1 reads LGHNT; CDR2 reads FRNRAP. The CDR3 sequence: CASGLKGRNSPLHF. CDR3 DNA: TGTGCTAGTGGTTTGAAGGGTAGGAATTCACCCCTCCACTTT.

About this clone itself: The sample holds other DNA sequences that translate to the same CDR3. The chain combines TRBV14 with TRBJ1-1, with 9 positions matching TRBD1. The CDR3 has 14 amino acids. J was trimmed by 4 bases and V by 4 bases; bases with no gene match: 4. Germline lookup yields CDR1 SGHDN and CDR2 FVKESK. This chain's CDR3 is CASSLGQGSTEAFF. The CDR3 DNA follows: TGTGCCAGCAGCCTCGGACAGGGGAGCACTGAAGCTTTCTTT.

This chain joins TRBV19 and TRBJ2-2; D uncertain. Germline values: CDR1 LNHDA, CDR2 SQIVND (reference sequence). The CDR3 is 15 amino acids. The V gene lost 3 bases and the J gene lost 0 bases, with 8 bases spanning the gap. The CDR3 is CASSIGGTNTGELFF. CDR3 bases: TGTGCCAGTAGTATTGGTGGGACGAACACCGGGGAGCTGTTTTTT. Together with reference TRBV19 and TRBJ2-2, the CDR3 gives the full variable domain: DGGITQSPKYLFRKEGQNVTLSCEQNLNHDAMYWYRQDPGQGLRLIYYSQIVNDFQKGDIAEGYSVSREKKESFPLTVTSAQKNPTAFYLCASSIGGTNTGELFFGEGSRLTVL.

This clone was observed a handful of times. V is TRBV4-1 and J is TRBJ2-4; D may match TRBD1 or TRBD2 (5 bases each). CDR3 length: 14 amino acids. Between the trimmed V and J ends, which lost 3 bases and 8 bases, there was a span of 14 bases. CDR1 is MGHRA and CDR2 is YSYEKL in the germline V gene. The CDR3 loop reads CASSHGGTGDIQYF. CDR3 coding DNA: TGCGCCAGCAGCCATGGGGGAACGGGTGACATTCAGTACTTC.

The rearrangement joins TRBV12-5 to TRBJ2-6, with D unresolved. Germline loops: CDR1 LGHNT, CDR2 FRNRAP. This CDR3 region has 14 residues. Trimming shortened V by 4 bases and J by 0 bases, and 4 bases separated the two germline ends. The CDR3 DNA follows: TGTGCTAGTGGTTGGTCCTCTGGGGCCAACGTCCTGACTTTC. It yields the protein CASGWSSGANVLTF. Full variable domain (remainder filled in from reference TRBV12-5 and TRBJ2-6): DARVTQTPRHKVTEMGQEVTMRCQPILGHNTVFWYRQTMMQGLELLAYFRNRAPLDDSGMPKDRFSAEMPDATLATLKIQPSEPRDSAVYFCASGWSSGANVLTFGAGSRLTVL.

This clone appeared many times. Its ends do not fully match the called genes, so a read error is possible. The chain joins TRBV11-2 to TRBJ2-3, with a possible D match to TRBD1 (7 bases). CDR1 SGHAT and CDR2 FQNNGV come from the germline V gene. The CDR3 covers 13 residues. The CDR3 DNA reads TGTGCCAGCAGCTCAGGGGGGACAGCTACGCAGTATTTT. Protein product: CASSSGGTATQYF.

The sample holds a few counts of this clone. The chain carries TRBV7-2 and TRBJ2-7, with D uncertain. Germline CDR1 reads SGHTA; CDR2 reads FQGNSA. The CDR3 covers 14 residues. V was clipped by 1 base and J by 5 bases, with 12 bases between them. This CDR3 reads CASSLDGPTDEQYF. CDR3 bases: TGTGCCAGCAGCTTAGACGGACCCACTGACGAGCAGTACTTC.

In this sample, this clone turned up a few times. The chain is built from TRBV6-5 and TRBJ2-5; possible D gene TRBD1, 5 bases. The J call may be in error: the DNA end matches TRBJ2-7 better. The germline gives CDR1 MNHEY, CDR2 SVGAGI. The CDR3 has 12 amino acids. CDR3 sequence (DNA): TGTGCCAGCAGTACCGGACAACGCGAGCAGTACTTC. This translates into CASSTGQREQYF.

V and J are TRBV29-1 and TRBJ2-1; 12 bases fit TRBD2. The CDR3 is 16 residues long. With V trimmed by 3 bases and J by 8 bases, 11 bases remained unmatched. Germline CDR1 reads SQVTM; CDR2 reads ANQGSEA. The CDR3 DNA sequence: TGCAGCGTTGACCCTTTCGCTAGCGGGGGGGCCGATGAGCAGTTCTTC. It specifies CSVDPFASGGADEQFF.

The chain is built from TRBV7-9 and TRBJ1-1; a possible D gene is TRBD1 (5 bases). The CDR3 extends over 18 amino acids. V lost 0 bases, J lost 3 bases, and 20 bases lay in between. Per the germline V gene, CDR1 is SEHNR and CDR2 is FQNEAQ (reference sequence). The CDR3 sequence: CASSLALGIGGLYTEAFF. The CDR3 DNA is TGTGCCAGCAGCTTAGCCTTAGGGATCGGGGGGTTATACACTGAAGCTTTCTTT.

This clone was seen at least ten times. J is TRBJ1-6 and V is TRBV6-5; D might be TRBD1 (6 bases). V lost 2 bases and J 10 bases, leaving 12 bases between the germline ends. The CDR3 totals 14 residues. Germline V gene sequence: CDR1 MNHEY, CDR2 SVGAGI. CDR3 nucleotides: TGTGCCAGCAGTTACAACGGGGGGCGGTCACCCCTCCACTTT. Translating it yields CASSYNGGRSPLHF.

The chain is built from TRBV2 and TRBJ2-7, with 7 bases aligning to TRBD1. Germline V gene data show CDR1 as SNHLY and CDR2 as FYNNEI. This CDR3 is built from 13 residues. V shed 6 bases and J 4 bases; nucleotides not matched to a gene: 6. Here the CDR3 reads CASSVLTGYEQYF. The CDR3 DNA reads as TGTGCCAGCAGCGTACTGACAGGGTACGAGCAGTACTTC.

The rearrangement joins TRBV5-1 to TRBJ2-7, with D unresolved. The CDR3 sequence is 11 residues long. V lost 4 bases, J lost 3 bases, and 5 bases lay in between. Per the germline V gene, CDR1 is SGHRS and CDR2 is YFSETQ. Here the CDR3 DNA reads TGCGCCAGCAGCCCCGACTACGAGCAGTACTTC. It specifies CASSPDYEQYF.

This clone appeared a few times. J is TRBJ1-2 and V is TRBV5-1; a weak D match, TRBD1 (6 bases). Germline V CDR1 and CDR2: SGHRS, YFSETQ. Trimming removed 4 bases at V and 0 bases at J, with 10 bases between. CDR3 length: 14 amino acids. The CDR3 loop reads CASSRDNPNYGYTF. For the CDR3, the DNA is TGCGCCAGCAGCCGGGACAACCCTAACTATGGCTACACCTTC. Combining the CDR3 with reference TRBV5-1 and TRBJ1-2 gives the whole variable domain KAGVTQTPRYLIKTRGQQVTLSCSPISGHRSVSWYQQTPGQGLQFLFEYFSETQRNKGNFPGRFSGRQFSNSRSEMNVSTLELGDSALYLCASSRDNPNYGYTFGSGTRLTVV.

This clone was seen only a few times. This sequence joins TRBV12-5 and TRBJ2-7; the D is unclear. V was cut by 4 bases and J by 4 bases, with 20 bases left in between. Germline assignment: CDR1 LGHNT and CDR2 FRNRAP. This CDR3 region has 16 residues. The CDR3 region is CASGSTWRRSTYEQYF. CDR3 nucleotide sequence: TGTGCTAGTGGTTCTACGTGGCGCAGGTCAACTTACGAGCAGTACTTC.

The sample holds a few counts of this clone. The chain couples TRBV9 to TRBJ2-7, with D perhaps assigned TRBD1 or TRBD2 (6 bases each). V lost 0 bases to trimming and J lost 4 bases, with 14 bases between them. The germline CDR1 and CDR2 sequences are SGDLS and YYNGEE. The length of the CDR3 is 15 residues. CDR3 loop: CASSVGIQGGYEQYF. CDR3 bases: TGTGCCAGCAGCGTAGGGATACAGGGAGGATACGAGCAGTACTTC. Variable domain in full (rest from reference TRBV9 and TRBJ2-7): DSGVTQTPKHLITATGQRVTLRCSPRSGDLSVYWYQQSLDQGLQFLIQYYNGEERAKGNILERFSAQQFPDLHSELNLSSLELGDSALYFCASSVGIQGGYEQYFGPGTRLTVT.

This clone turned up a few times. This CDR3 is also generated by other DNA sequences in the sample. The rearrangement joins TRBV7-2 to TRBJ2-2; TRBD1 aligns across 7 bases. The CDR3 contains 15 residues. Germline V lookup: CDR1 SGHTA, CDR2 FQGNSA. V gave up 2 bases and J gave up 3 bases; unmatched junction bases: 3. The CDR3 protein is CASSLKGADTGELFF. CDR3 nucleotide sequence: TGTGCCAGCAGCTTAAAGGGGGCTGACACCGGGGAGCTGTTTTTT.

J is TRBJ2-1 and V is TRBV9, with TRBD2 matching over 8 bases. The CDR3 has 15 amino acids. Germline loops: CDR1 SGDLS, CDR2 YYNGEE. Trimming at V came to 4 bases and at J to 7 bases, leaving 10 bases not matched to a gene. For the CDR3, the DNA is TGTGCCAGCAGCCCACGTCGAGTAGCGGGGAATGAGCAGTTCTTC. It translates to CASSPRRVAGNEQFF.

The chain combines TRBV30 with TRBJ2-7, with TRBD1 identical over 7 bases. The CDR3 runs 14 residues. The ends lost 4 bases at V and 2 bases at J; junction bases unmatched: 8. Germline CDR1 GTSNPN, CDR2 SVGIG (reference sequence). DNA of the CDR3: TGTGCCTGGAATCCTCATGACAGGGCCTACGAGCAGTACTTC. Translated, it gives CAWNPHDRAYEQYF.

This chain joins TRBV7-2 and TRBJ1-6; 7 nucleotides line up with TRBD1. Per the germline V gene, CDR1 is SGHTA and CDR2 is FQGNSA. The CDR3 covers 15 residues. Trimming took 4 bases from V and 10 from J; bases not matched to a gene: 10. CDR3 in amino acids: CASSSTGQPRSPLHF. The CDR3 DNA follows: TGTGCCAGCAGCTCGACGGGACAGCCGCGCTCACCCCTCCACTTT.